The clone carrying this T cell receptor (beta chain) was counted between two and nine times. Its antigen is undetermined. Within the sample, other DNA sequences also encode this same CDR3. The sample is drawn from a study of beta chain features in type 1 diabetes. The study's findings and limits: cDNA-based reads could over-represent cells with high TCR expression. In all four CD4+ subsets, TCRB CDR3 length was significantly, moderately reduced in type 1 diabetes.

All of the isolated RNA was reverse transcribed, so expressed TCRB transcripts were sequenced. Only in-frame clones appear in the TCRdb table, and some are missing; sequencing was by immunoSEQ multiplex PCR. The sample has just under 150,000 clones; about 13% are singletons. With 1 base removed from V and 5 bases from J, the gap between germline ends came to 2 bases. CDR1 and CDR2 (germline): MGHDK, SYGVNS. The CDR3 contains 11 residues. Populations isolated by sorting all had purity greater than 95%. This receptor was obtained from a man between 18 and 29 years old with type 1 diabetes. This chain uses TRBV25-1 with TRBJ1-1, with unresolved D. Sequenced: central memory CD4+ T cells from blood. The CDR3 nucleotides read TGTGCCAGCAGTGAATTGACTGAAGCTTTCTTT. Its translation: CASSELTEAFF. The entire variable domain, with the rest obtained from reference TRBV25-1 and TRBJ1-1, is as follows: EADIYQTPRYLVIGTGKKITLECSQTMGHDKMYWYQQDPGMELHLIHYSYGVNSTEKGDLSSESTVSRIRTEHFPLTLESARPSHTSQYLCASSELTEAFFGQGTRLTVV.